This T cell receptor beta chain was sequenced in a study of tumor-infiltrating lymphocytes in primary liver carcinoma. In regard to this clonotype: One junction end disagrees with the germline gene, perhaps due to a read error.

For each extraction, RNA and DNA were obtained together from around 20-30 mg of unsorted bulk tissue. A primer matching the constant region was used to make TCR beta cDNA from approximately 0.45 ug of total RNA. Slightly modified ARM-PCR, run as three nested multiplex PCR rounds, produced the TCR beta libraries. Investigators reported that the first two PCR rounds, at around 11 cycles each, used TRBV1-TRBV30 forward primers with a C-beta reverse primer. TCRdb reanalysed the multiplex PCR reads using MiXCR and keeps one entry per CDR3 protein. The sample records 35,000 to 40,000 distinct CDR3 sequences, more than 60% being singletons. The CDR3 has 14 amino acids. CDR1 and CDR2 from the germline V gene are SQVTM and ANQGSEA.

The rearrangement links TRBV29-1 to TRBJ2-7; TRBD2 aligns across 7 bases. What was sequenced was tumor-adjacent normal liver tissue. The clonotype was recovered from a man between 40 and 49 years old with primary liver carcinoma and hepatitis B virus infection. The CDR3 spells CSVEGAGRGYELYF. In nucleotides, the CDR3 is TGCAGCGTTGAAGGAGCGGGGAGGGGCTATGAGCTGTACTTC.